These 21 T cell receptor beta chains came from one sample sequenced in a study of post-analysis software for immune sequencing data. General observations from the study: Higher frequency in patients than in controls was seen for five TRBV segments, with TRBV5-6, TRBV5-1 and TRBV20-1 among them.

These TCRs' antigens remain unknown. Unique molecular identifiers were carried by the TCR beta cDNA libraries. TCRdb itself ran the PCR reads through MiXCR, one entry per CDR3 protein. In the table there are about 820,000 distinct CDR3 sequences, approximately 50% of which are singletons. Sequenced sample: blood. The source of these receptors is a girl aged 10 to 17 with multiple sclerosis.

J is TRBJ2-1 and V is TRBV9; TRBD1 aligns across 9 bases. The germline CDR1 and CDR2 sequences are SGDLS and YYNGEE. The V segment lost 4 bases and the J segment 4 bases; nucleotides outside the gene matches: 9. This CDR3 contains 16 residues. The chain's CDR3 is CASSPFGTGIYNEQFF. The DNA for the CDR3 is TGTGCCAGCAGCCCTTTCGGGACAGGGATTTACAATGAGCAGTTCTTC.

Remarks on this clonotype: One junction end disagrees with the germline gene, perhaps due to a read error. This chain joins TRBV6-5 and TRBJ1-5; D not certain. The CDR3 loop spans 13 amino acids. CDR1 and CDR2 from the germline V gene are MNHEY and SVGAGI. CDR3 nucleotides: TGTGCCAGCAGGCTTGATGGGAATCAGTCCCAGCATTTT. It yields the protein CASRLDGNQSQHF.

This clonotype was seen a few times. This chain links TRBV12-3 or TRBV12-4 with TRBJ2-3; TRBD2 might be the D (5 bases). This CDR3 is 14 amino acids long. V was shortened by 5 bases and J by 2 bases, with 11 bases between the two germline ends. The DNA for the CDR3 is TGTGCCAGCAGTATCCACGGGGACACAGATACGCAGTATTTT. Its translation is CASSIHGDTDTQYF.

The rearrangement uses TRBV29-1 and TRBJ2-7, with 15 positions matching TRBD2. Per germline, CDR1 SQVTM and CDR2 ANQGSEA. Trimming at V came to 7 bases and at J to 5 bases, leaving 9 bases not matched to a gene. CDR3 length: 15 residues. The DNA for the CDR3 is TGCAGCGCTGGACTAGCGGGAGGGCCTAGAAACGAGCAGTACTTC. Translation gives CSAGLAGGPRNEQYF.

V gene TRBV20-1 combines with J gene TRBJ2-7; possibly TRBD1 or TRBD2 for D (6 bases each). Germline V gene data show CDR1 as DFQATT and CDR2 as SNEGSKA (reference sequence). The CDR3 is made up of 14 amino acids. The V end was cut by 6 bases, the J end by 0 bases, with 15 bases between. Here the CDR3 DNA reads TGCAGTGCGGCCCCCTCGGGGGCCTCCTACGAGCAGTACTTC. Protein: CSAAPSGASYEQYF.

The V call is TRBV6-6, the J call TRBJ2-5, with D possibly called TRBD1 or TRBD2 (6 bases each). The CDR3 is 14 residues long. Trimming removed 3 bases from V and 2 bases from J, with 10 bases in between. Germline CDR1 MNHNY, CDR2 SVGAGI (reference sequence). The CDR3, as DNA: TGTGCCAGCAGTTATCGGGGGCAGCAAGAGACCCAGTACTTC. This sequence encodes CASSYRGQQETQYF.

This clonotype was detected a few times. The chain uses TRBV29-1 and TRBJ2-3; D gene unclear. V lost 4 bases to trimming and J lost 4 bases, with 9 bases between them. Germline CDR1 and CDR2: SQVTM and ANQGSEA. This CDR3 has 12 amino acids. CDR3 amino acids: CSVGVPPDTQYF. CDR3 coding DNA: TGCAGCGTTGGGGTTCCCCCAGATACGCAGTATTTT.

This rearrangement joins TRBV3-1 to TRBJ2-5; 9 bases line up with TRBD2. The CDR3 contains 17 residues. Trimming took 1 base from V and 3 from J; bases not matched to a gene: 9. CDR1 and CDR2 (germline): LGHDT, YNNKEL (reference sequence). CDR3 in DNA: TGTGCCAGCAGCCAAGTAGCTAGCGGGAAACGTGAAGAGACCCAGTACTTC. The encoded protein is CASSQVASGKREETQYF.

In regard to this clonotype: One junction end does not reproduce the germline sequence, and a read error may be involved. This rearrangement joins TRBV6-2 or TRBV6-3 to TRBJ2-2, with D perhaps matching TRBD2 (5 bases). The CDR3 contains 15 residues. Germline assignment: CDR1 MNHEY and CDR2 SVGEGT. The CDR3 DNA reads TGTGCCAGCAGTTACTCCGATGCCAACACCGGGGAGCCGTTTTTT. It yields the protein CASSYSDANTGEPFF.

Here the CDR3 reads CAWTRQGNYGYTF. The DNA for the CDR3 is TGTGCCTGGACCCGACAGGGGAACTATGGCTACACCTTC. V usage is TRBV30 and J usage is TRBJ1-2; 8 nucleotides agree with TRBD1. CDR1 is GTSNPN, CDR2 SVGIG, per germline (reference sequence). V was pared by 4 bases and J by 2 bases, with 3 bases of the junction left unmatched. The CDR3 has 13 residues.

The chain recombines TRBV12-3 or TRBV12-4 with TRBJ1-1; D might be TRBD1 (5 bases). Trimming pared 1 base from V and 11 bases from J, leaving 20 bases between. The CDR3 spans 15 residues. CDR3 nucleotide sequence: TGTGCCAGCAGTTTAGGGGACGCCAATCGGATCGGGGCTTTCTTT. Translating it yields CASSLGDANRIGAFF.

This clonotype was observed a single time. This sequence joins TRBV7-3 and TRBJ2-1; TRBD2 matches 8 bases. The germline gives CDR1 SGHTA, CDR2 FQGTGA. The V gene end was trimmed by 4 bases and the J gene end by 0 bases; junction bases not matched to a gene: 5. CDR3 length: 16 amino acids. The CDR3 protein is CASSSLSGSSYNEQFF. In DNA form, the CDR3 reads TGTGCCAGCAGCTCCCTGAGCGGGAGCTCCTACAATGAGCAGTTCTTC.

V is TRBV12-3 or TRBV12-4 and J is TRBJ1-6, with D uncertain. The CDR3 covers 16 residues. V lost 5 bases to trimming and J lost 7 bases, with 18 bases between them. This chain's CDR3 is CASSPGVGLPNSPLHF. The CDR3 DNA is TGTGCCAGCAGTCCGGGAGTCGGGCTGCCCAATTCACCCCTCCACTTT.

In its sample, this clonotype was seen a few times. The CDR3 coding sequence is TGTGCCAGCTCACCACGGCGACTAGCGGATATCCAAGAGACCCAGTACTTC. It yields the protein CASSPRRLADIQETQYF. The chain uses TRBV18 and TRBJ2-5; 9 bases agree with TRBD2. V was clipped by 1 base and J by 1 base; unmatched bases: 7. The CDR3 totals 17 residues. Germline V gene sequence: CDR1 KGHSH, CDR2 LQKENI.

V and J are TRBV5-1 and TRBJ2-7; D possibly corresponds to TRBD2 (5 bases). Looked up from germline, CDR1 is SGHRS and CDR2 is YFSETQ. This CDR3 region has 14 residues. Trimming cost V 2 bases and J 5 bases, with 14 bases left between them. The DNA for the CDR3 is TGCGCCAGCAGCTTCGACGGGAATGAACACGAGCAGTACTTC. Residues: CASSFDGNEHEQYF.

The chain links TRBV4-2 to TRBJ2-7; 10 positions agree with TRBD2. Trimming took 0 bases from V and 1 from J; bases not matched to a gene: 3. The germline V gene has CDR1 LGHNA and CDR2 YNFKEQ. The CDR3 loop spans 16 amino acids. The CDR3 loop reads CASSQEASGGSYEQYF. As DNA, the CDR3 is TGTGCCAGCAGCCAAGAGGCTAGCGGGGGATCCTACGAGCAGTACTTC.

This clonotype showed up just a few times. The V call is TRBV7-3, the J call TRBJ2-3; 7 bases agree with TRBD2. Germline V lookup: CDR1 SGHTA, CDR2 FQGTGA. CDR3 length: 15 residues. The V segment lost 3 bases and the J segment 5 bases; nucleotides outside the gene matches: 8. The CDR3: CASSFGATSEDTQYF. The CDR3 DNA reads as TGTGCCAGCAGCTTCGGTGCTACTAGCGAAGATACGCAGTATTTT.

The V and J genes are TRBV12-3 or TRBV12-4 and TRBJ2-3, with a tentative D call TRBD2 (5 bases). This CDR3 contains 15 residues. Trimming removed 4 bases from V and 7 bases from J, with 18 bases in between. The CDR3 reads CASSSRGIKGNTQYF. CDR3 nucleotide sequence: TGTGCCAGCAGTTCCCGAGGGATAAAGGGAAATACGCAGTATTTT.

This chain joins TRBV20-1 and TRBJ2-7; 10 bases align to TRBD2. Germline V CDR1 and CDR2: DFQATT, SNEGSKA (reference sequence). The V and J ends lost 1 base and 0 bases, in that order; junction bases with no gene match: 12. This CDR3 spans 18 amino acids. The CDR3: CSARVTLAGPISSYEQYF. The CDR3 bases are TGCAGTGCTAGAGTGACACTAGCGGGACCCATAAGCTCCTACGAGCAGTACTTC.

J is TRBJ2-5 and V is TRBV29-1; 14 bases align to TRBD2. Germline CDR1 and CDR2: SQVTM and ANQGSEA. This CDR3 has 17 residues. Trimming at V came to 7 bases and at J to 4 bases, leaving 14 bases not matched to a gene. The CDR3 bases are TGCAGCGCCCTCTCGGGACTAGCGGGAGCTTACCCAGAGACCCAGTACTTC. Translated: CSALSGLAGAYPETQYF.

This sequence joins TRBV12-3 or TRBV12-4 and TRBJ2-7; TRBD2 aligns across 10 bases. The V gene end was trimmed by 7 bases and the J gene end by 2 bases; junction bases not matched to a gene: 8. The length of the CDR3 is 15 residues. Written as DNA, the CDR3 is TGTGCCAGCAATAGCGGGAGGTCCGGGACCTACGAGCAGTACTTC. It yields the protein CASNSGRSGTYEQYF.